The clone carrying this TCR beta chain has a count of ten or more. These data come from a study of T cells in Graves' hyperthyroidism and ophthalmopathy. CDR3 size: 12 residues. Trimming stripped 5 bases from V and 8 bases from J, with 12 bases between. TCR beta CDR3 regions were amplified from RNA. HTBI primers were employed in a first-round RT-PCR of the TCR CDR3. TCRdb recomputed calls from the multiplex PCR reads with MiXCR, one row per CDR3 protein. This sample carries some 560,000 distinct CDR3 sequences, 15% to 17% of them seen once, and the ten largest clones take about 7%. The V gene is TRBV12-3 or TRBV12-4, the J gene TRBJ1-1, with D unresolved. This clonotype was obtained from a woman aged 30 to 39 with Graves' hyperthyroidism. Sequences were obtained from blood. The CDR3 sequence: CASSPGRLEAFF. DNA of the CDR3: TGTGCCAGCAGTCCCGGCCGGCTCGAAGCTTTCTTT.